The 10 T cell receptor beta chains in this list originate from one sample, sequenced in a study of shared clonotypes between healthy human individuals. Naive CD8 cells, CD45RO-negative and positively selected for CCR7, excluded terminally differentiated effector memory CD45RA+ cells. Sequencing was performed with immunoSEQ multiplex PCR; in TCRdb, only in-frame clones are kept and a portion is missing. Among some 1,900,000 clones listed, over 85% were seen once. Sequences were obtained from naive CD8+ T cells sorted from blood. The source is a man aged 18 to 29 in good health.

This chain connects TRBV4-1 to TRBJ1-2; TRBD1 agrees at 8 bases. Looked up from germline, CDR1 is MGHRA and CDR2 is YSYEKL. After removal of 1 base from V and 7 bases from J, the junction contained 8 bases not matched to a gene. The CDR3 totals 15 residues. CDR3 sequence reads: CASSQVGQGASGYTF. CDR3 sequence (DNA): TGCGCCAGCAGCCAAGTGGGCCAGGGGGCGAGTGGCTACACCTTC.

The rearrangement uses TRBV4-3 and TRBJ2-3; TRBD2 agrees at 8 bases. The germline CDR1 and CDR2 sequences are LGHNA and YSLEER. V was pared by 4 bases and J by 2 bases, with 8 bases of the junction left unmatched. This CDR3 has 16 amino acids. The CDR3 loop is CASSLEVAGSTDTQYF. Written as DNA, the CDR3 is TGCGCCAGCAGCCTTGAGGTAGCGGGGTCCACAGATACGCAGTATTTT.

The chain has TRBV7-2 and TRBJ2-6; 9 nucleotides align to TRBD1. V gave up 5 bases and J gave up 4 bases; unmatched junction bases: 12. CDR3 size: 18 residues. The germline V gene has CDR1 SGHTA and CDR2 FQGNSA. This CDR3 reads CASSPLGQGAEGANVLTF. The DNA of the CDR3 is TGTGCCAGCAGCCCCCTGGGACAGGGTGCGGAAGGGGCCAACGTCCTGACTTTC.

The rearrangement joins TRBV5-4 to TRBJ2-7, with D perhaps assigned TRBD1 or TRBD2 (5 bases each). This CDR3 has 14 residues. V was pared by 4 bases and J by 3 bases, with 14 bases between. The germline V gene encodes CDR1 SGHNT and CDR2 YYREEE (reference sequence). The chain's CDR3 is CASSPTGTGYEQYF. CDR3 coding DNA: TGTGCCAGCAGCCCAACCGGGACGGGCTACGAGCAGTACTTC.

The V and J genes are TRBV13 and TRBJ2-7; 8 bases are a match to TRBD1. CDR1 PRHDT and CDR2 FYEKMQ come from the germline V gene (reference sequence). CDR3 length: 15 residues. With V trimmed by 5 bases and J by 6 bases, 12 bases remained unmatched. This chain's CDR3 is CASSPRGQGAGEQYF. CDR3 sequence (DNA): TGTGCCAGCAGCCCGAGGGGTCAGGGGGCGGGCGAGCAGTACTTC.

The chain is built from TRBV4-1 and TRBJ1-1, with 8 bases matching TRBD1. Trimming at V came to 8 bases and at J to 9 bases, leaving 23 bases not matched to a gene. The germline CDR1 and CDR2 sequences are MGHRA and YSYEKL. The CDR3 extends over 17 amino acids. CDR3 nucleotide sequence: TGCGCCAGCGCTCAGTTTGGAATCGTAGGACAGGGTGACAAAGCTTTCTTT. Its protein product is CASAQFGIVGQGDKAFF.

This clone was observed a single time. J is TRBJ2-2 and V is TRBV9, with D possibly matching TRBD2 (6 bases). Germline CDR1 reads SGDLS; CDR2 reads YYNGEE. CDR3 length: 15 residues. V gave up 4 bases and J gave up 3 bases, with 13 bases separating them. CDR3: CASSTTREYTGELFF. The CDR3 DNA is TGTGCCAGCAGCACTACCCGGGAGTACACCGGGGAGCTGTTTTTT.

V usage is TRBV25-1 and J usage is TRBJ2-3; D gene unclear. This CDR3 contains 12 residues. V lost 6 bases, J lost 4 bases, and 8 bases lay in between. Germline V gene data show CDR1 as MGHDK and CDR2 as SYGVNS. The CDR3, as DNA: TGTGCCAGCAGGCGGTGGGCAGATACGCAGTATTTT. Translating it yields CASRRWADTQYF.

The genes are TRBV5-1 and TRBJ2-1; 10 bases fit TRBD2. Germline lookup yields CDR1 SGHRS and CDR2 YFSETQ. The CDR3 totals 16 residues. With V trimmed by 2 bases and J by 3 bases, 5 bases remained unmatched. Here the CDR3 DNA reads TGCGCCAGCAGCTTCGGACTAGCGGTAGTCTACAATGAGCAGTTCTTC. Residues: CASSFGLAVVYNEQFF. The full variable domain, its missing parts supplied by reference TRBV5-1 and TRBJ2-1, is KAGVTQTPRYLIKTRGQQVTLSCSPISGHRSVSWYQQTPGQGLQFLFEYFSETQRNKGNFPGRFSGRQFSNSRSEMNVSTLELGDSALYLCASSFGLAVVYNEQFFGPGTRLTVL.

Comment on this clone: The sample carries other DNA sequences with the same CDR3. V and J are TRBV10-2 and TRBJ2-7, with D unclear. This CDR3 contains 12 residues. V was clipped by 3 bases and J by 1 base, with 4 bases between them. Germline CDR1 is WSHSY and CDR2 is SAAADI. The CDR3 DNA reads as TGCGCCAGCAGTGAATGGTCCTACGAGCAGTACTTC. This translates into CASSEWSYEQYF.